This entry lists 21 T cell receptor beta chains sequenced from one sample in a study of blood T cell repertoires in COVID-19. Generated by immunoSEQ multiplex PCR, the TCRdb table keeps only in-frame clones and is missing some. The repertoire holds 150,000 to 200,000 clones, with around nine tenths as singletons. Material: peripheral blood. These receptors came from a man aged 18 to 30 with active or convalescent COVID-19.

The gene calls are TRBV14 and TRBJ2-3; D is possibly TRBD1 (5 bases). V lost 0 bases to trimming and J lost 3 bases, with 7 bases between them. This CDR3 is 14 amino acids long. CDR1 is SGHDN, CDR2 FVKESK, per germline. As DNA, the CDR3 is TGTGCCAGCAGCCAAGACAGGGTGACAGATACGCAGTATTTT. Encoded protein: CASSQDRVTDTQYF.

The J gene is TRBJ1-5, the V gene TRBV15, with D perhaps matching TRBD1 (5 bases). The V end lost 1 base, the J end lost 1 base, and 11 bases lay between the germline ends. Germline assignment: CDR1 LNHNV and CDR2 YYDKDF (reference sequence). CDR3 length: 16 residues. The CDR3 loop is CATSRAGLGSNQPQHF. The CDR3 DNA sequence: TGTGCCACCAGCAGAGCGGGACTCGGGAGCAATCAGCCCCAGCATTTT. Full variable domain (rest looked up from reference TRBV15 and TRBJ1-5): DAMVIQNPRYQVTQFGKPVTLSCSQTLNHNVMYWYQQKSSQAPKLLFHYYDKDFNNEADTPDNFQSRRPNTSFCFLDIRSPGLGDTAMYLCATSRAGLGSNQPQHFGDGTRLSIL.

The rearrangement uses TRBV4-1 and TRBJ2-2, with D possibly TRBD2 on 6 matching bases. The CDR3 length is 14 residues. V gave up 2 bases and J gave up 5 bases, with 9 bases separating them. Germline values: CDR1 MGHRA, CDR2 YSYEKL. CDR3 residues: CASSQSAGTGELFF. CDR3 in DNA: TGCGCCAGCAGCCAATCGGCGGGAACCGGGGAGCTGTTTTTT.

The V call is TRBV5-6, the J call TRBJ2-5; TRBD2 aligns across 10 bases. There are 15 residues in the CDR3. Germline V gene sequence: CDR1 SGHDT, CDR2 YYEEEE. V lost 2 bases, J lost 3 bases, and 4 bases stayed unmatched. DNA for the CDR3: TGTGCCAGCAGCTTCCCCGGGACTAGCGAAGAGACCCAGTACTTC. This encodes CASSFPGTSEETQYF.

This clone was picked up one time. In DNA form, the CDR3 reads TGCGCCAGCAGCGTTTACAATGAGCAGTTCTTC. This sequence encodes CASSVYNEQFF. The rearrangement links TRBV10-2 to TRBJ2-1; D unclear. Trimming stripped 6 bases from V and 4 bases from J, with 4 bases between. The germline V gene encodes CDR1 WSHSY and CDR2 SAAADI. The CDR3 consists of 11 residues.

The rearrangement uses TRBV28 and TRBJ2-7, with TRBD1 matching over 8 bases. With V trimmed by 3 bases and J by 3 bases, 10 bases remained unmatched. From germline, CDR1 is MDHEN and CDR2 SYDVKM. CDR3 length: 16 amino acids. The CDR3 DNA reads as TGTGCCAGCAGTTTCATGATCGGACAGGGTGGCTACGAGCAGTACTTC. It translates to CASSFMIGQGGYEQYF.

The chain carries TRBV2 and TRBJ1-1, with TRBD1 as a possible D gene (6 bases). Germline CDR1 reads SNHLY; CDR2 reads FYNNEI. The CDR3 consists of 12 residues. The germline V and J ends were trimmed by 4 bases and 7 bases, with 10 bases remaining between them. The chain's CDR3 is CASSARTVEAFF. The CDR3 nucleotides read TGTGCCAGCAGTGCCAGGACAGTTGAAGCTTTCTTT.

The rearrangement links TRBV28 to TRBJ2-1; 9 bases match TRBD2. The germline V gene has CDR1 MDHEN and CDR2 SYDVKM. The V and J ends lost 5 bases and 7 bases, in that order; junction bases with no gene match: 12. CDR3 length equals 16 residues. CDR3: CASSRLGAGGPNEQFF. CDR3 nucleotide sequence: TGTGCCAGCAGTCGCCTTGGGGCGGGGGGGCCGAATGAGCAGTTCTTC.

The genes are TRBV11-3 and TRBJ2-5; weak D call: TRBD1 (6 bases). V was pared by 4 bases and J by 5 bases, with 17 bases between. Germline V CDR1 and CDR2: SGHNT, YENEEA. CDR3 length: 15 residues. The CDR3 DNA reads as TGTGCCAGCAGCTCCAGGACAGAAAAAAGGGAGACCCAGTACTTC. It codes for CASSSRTEKRETQYF.

The chain carries TRBV6-1 and TRBJ2-7, with 9 bases identical to TRBD2. The CDR3 spans 15 residues. Looked up from germline, CDR1 is MNHNS and CDR2 is SASEGT. Trimming cost V 0 bases and J 3 bases; bases outside gene matches: 3. CDR3 sequence (DNA): TGTGCCAGCAGTGAAGCGTTAGCGGGAGTCTACGAGCAGTACGTC. Its translation is CASSEALAGVYEQYV.

The rearrangement joins TRBV2 to TRBJ1-1, with D unclear. The CDR3 runs to 13 residues. Deletions cut 7 bases from V and 0 bases from J, with 9 bases between. CDR1 is SNHLY, CDR2 FYNNEI, per germline. In nucleotides, the CDR3 is TGTGCCAGCACCCCGTTCTTGAACACTGAAGCTTTCTTT. Its translation is CASTPFLNTEAFF.

The V call is TRBV5-1, the J call TRBJ1-1; 10 bases fit TRBD1. This CDR3 is built from 15 residues. Unmatched junction bases numbered 5, after V lost 1 base and J lost 5 bases. Per germline, CDR1 SGHRS and CDR2 YFSETQ. CDR3 in DNA: TGCGCCAGCAGCTTGTCCGGGACAGGGGAAACTGAAGCTTTCTTT. It yields the protein CASSLSGTGETEAFF. Variable domain in full (rest from reference TRBV5-1 and TRBJ1-1): KAGVTQTPRYLIKTRGQQVTLSCSPISGHRSVSWYQQTPGQGLQFLFEYFSETQRNKGNFPGRFSGRQFSNSRSEMNVSTLELGDSALYLCASSLSGTGETEAFFGQGTRLTVV.

The genes are TRBV7-9 and TRBJ1-1, with 7 bases aligning to TRBD1. Trimming cost V 5 bases and J 4 bases; bases outside gene matches: 13. Germline CDR1 is SEHNR and CDR2 is FQNEAQ (reference sequence). The CDR3 extends over 16 amino acids. The CDR3 region is CASSQEVQGWGTEAFF. In DNA form, the CDR3 reads TGTGCCAGCAGCCAAGAAGTACAGGGGTGGGGCACTGAAGCTTTCTTT.

The chain employs TRBV10-3 and TRBJ1-1, with D perhaps matching TRBD1 (5 bases). The CDR3 has 14 amino acids. The germline gives CDR1 ENHRY, CDR2 SYGVKD. Trimming pared 7 bases from V and 4 bases from J, leaving 16 bases between. CDR3: CAINEFGQGTEAFF. In DNA form, the CDR3 reads TGTGCCATCAACGAATTTGGCCAGGGCACTGAAGCTTTCTTT.

The V and J genes are TRBV11-3 and TRBJ2-3; D is possibly TRBD2 (6 bases). The length of the CDR3 is 13 residues. CDR1 is SGHNT, CDR2 YENEEA, per germline. Between the trimmed V and J ends, which lost 8 bases and 6 bases, there was a span of 15 bases. CDR3 region: CASSSRRADTQYF. The CDR3, as DNA: TGTGCCAGCTCGTCACGGAGGGCCGATACGCAGTATTTT.

The sample holds a few counts of this clone. J is TRBJ1-2 and V is TRBV7-2; 9 nucleotides align to TRBD1. V was clipped by 2 bases and J by 6 bases; unmatched bases: 13. The length of the CDR3 is 17 residues. Germline V lookup: CDR1 SGHTA, CDR2 FQGNSA. CDR3 region: CASSLRGVPGQGNGYTF. For the CDR3, the DNA is TGTGCCAGCAGCTTACGTGGGGTTCCGGGACAGGGTAATGGCTACACCTTC.

This sequence joins TRBV11-3 and TRBJ1-1, with no clear D. The CDR3 runs to 14 residues. V was shortened by 3 bases and J by 0 bases, with 8 bases between the two germline ends. CDR1 is SGHNT, CDR2 YENEEA, per germline. This CDR3 is CASSFIGMNTEAFF. CDR3 sequence (DNA): TGTGCCAGCAGCTTTATCGGGATGAACACTGAAGCTTTCTTT.

The chain uses TRBV28 and TRBJ2-5, with 7 bases matching TRBD1. The CDR3 is 16 residues long. Trimming removed 6 bases from V and 3 bases from J; junction bases left unmatched: 13. CDR1 and CDR2 from the germline V gene are MDHEN and SYDVKM. CDR3 residues: CASRLKTGTAKETQYF. The CDR3 DNA is TGTGCCAGCAGATTAAAAACCGGGACAGCGAAAGAGACCCAGTACTTC.

Details on this clone: Relative to the germline gene, one junction end is altered; a read error may explain this. This chain uses TRBV7-7 with TRBJ2-1; TRBD2 matches 13 bases. The length of the CDR3 is 14 residues. Germline CDR1 is SSHAT and CDR2 is FNYEAQ (reference sequence). CDR3 amino acids: CASSLRTSGGEQFF. DNA for the CDR3: TGTGCTAGCAGCTTGAGGACTAGCGGGGGTGAGCAGTTCTTC.

V is TRBV3-1 (or the pseudogene TRBV3-2) and J is TRBJ2-3, with unresolved D. This CDR3 spans 17 amino acids. V was clipped by 0 bases and J by 1 base, with 14 bases between them. Looked up from germline, CDR1 is LGHDT and CDR2 is YNNKEL (reference sequence). Written as DNA, the CDR3 is TGTGCCAGCAGCCAAGATGCTCCTCAACCAGGCACAGATACGCAGTATTTT. Translated, it gives CASSQDAPQPGTDTQYF.

The chain employs TRBV9 and TRBJ1-1; TRBD1 agrees at 10 bases. The junction had 9 bases not matched to a gene; V was cut back by 1 base and J by 6 bases. Germline assignment: CDR1 SGDLS and CDR2 YYNGEE. This CDR3 is built from 16 residues. CDR3 sequence (DNA): TGTGCCAGCAGCGTACCCGGGACAGGGGATGGTTCTGAAGCTTTCTTT. Amino acids: CASSVPGTGDGSEAFF.